These 6 T cell receptor beta chains came from one sample sequenced in a study of cytomegalovirus exposure and HLA in healthy donors. The assay was immunoSEQ multiplex PCR, and TCRdb's table has in-frame clones only and misses some. The sample includes roughly 75,000 clones, just under 85% of them seen just once. Material for sequencing was PBMCs. The receptors come from a man aged 30 to 45 in good health and CMV-seronegative.

The chain uses TRBV7-9 and TRBJ1-1; TRBD1 aligns across 7 bases. Germline V gene lookup returns CDR1 SEHNR and CDR2 FQNEAQ (reference sequence). This CDR3 contains 14 residues. Trimming removed 3 bases from V and 3 bases from J; junction bases left unmatched: 4. The CDR3 nucleotides are TGTGCCAGCAGCTTCGGGCAGGGGGACACTGAAGCTTTCTTT. As protein: CASSFGQGDTEAFF. Together with reference TRBV7-9 and TRBJ1-1, the CDR3 gives the full variable domain: DTGVSQNPRHKITKRGQNVTFRCDPISEHNRLYWYRQTLGQGPEFLTYFQNEAQLEKSRLLSDRFSAERPKGSFSTLEIQRTEQGDSAMYLCASSFGQGDTEAFFGQGTRLTVV.

This chain joins TRBV5-1 and TRBJ2-3; 10 nucleotides agree with TRBD1. The J segment lost 0 bases and the V segment lost 6 bases, leaving 7 bases of the junction unmatched. The V gene's germline CDR1 is SGHRS and CDR2 YFSETQ. This CDR3 is 16 amino acids long. DNA of the CDR3: TGCGCCAGCACCTCGGGACAGGGGCTTAGCACAGATACGCAGTATTTT. Its translation is CASTSGQGLSTDTQYF.

This clone appeared once. The chain has TRBV9 and TRBJ2-5; 10 bases match TRBD2. Germline V gene data show CDR1 as SGDLS and CDR2 as YYNGEE. V shed 4 bases and J 1 base; nucleotides not matched to a gene: 1. CDR3 size: 14 residues. This chain's CDR3 is CASSRTSGQETQYF. DNA for the CDR3: TGTGCCAGCAGCCGGACTAGCGGCCAAGAGACCCAGTACTTC.

The CDR3 loop reads CASSLMGPADQPQHF. CDR3 bases: TGTGCCAGCAGCTTAATGGGGCCGGCGGATCAGCCCCAGCATTTT. The chain uses TRBV7-2 and TRBJ1-5, with a tentative D call TRBD1 (5 bases). Germline-derived CDR1 and CDR2 are SGHTA and FQGNSA. The V end lost 2 bases, the J end lost 5 bases, and 13 bases lay between the germline ends. CDR3 length equals 15 residues.

V and J are TRBV28 and TRBJ1-1, with D possibly being TRBD1 (6 bases). Trimming took 3 bases from V and 5 from J, leaving 13 bases between them. CDR1 and CDR2 from the germline V gene are MDHEN and SYDVKM. The CDR3 spans 14 residues. This CDR3 reads CASSLGTRETEAFF. The CDR3 nucleotides are TGTGCCAGCAGTTTGGGGACAAGGGAGACTGAAGCTTTCTTT.

The chain recombines TRBV7-6 with TRBJ2-7, with a possible D match to TRBD2 (5 bases). The length of the CDR3 is 10 residues. Trimming cost V 8 bases and J 3 bases, with 5 bases left between them. CDR1 SGHVS and CDR2 FNYEAQ come from the germline V gene. The CDR3 DNA reads TGTGCCAGCGGGAGCTACGAGCAGTACGTC. It codes for CASGSYEQYV.